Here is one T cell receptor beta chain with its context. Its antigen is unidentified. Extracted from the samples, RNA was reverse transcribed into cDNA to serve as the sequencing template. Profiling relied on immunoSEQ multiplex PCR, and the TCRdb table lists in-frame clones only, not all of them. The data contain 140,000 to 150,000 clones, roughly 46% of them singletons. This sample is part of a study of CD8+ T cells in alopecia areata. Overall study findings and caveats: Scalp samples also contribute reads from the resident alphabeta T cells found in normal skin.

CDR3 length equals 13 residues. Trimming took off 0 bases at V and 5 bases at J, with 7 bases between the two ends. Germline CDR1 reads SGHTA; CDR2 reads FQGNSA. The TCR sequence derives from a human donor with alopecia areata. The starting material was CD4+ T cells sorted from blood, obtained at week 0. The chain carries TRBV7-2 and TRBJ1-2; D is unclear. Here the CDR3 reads CASSLAFEYGYTF. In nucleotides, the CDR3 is TGTGCCAGCAGCTTAGCGTTCGAATATGGCTACACCTTC. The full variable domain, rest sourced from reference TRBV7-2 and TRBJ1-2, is GAGVSQSPSNKVTEKGKDVELRCDPISGHTALYWYRQSLGQGLEFLIYFQGNSAPDKSGLPSDRFSAERTGGSVSTLTIQRTQQEDSAVYLCASSLAFEYGYTFGSGTRLTVV.